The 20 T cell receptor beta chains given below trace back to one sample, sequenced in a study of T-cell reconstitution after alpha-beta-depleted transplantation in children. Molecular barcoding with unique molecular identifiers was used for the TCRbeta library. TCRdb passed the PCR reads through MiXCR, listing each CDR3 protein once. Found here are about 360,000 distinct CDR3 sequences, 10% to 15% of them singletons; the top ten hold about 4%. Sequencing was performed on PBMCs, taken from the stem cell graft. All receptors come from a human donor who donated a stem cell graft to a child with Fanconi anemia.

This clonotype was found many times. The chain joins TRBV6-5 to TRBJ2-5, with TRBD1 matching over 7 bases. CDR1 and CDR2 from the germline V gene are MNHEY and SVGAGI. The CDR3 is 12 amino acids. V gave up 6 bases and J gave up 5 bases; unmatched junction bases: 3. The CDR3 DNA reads TGTGCCAGCAGCGTCAGGGGGGAGACCCAGTACTTC. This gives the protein CASSVRGETQYF.

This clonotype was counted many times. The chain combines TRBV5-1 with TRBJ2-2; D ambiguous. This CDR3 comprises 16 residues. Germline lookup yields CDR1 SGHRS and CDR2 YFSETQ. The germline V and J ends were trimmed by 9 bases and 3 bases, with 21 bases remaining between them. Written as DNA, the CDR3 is TGCGCCACCCATTTTATCGGTCCGAAGTACACCGGGGAGCTGTTTTTT. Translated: CATHFIGPKYTGELFF.

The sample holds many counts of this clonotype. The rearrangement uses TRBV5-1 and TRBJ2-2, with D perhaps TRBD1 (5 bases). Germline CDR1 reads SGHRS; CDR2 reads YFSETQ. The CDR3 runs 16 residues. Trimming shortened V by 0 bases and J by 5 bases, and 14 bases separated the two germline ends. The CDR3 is CASSLAQGRATGELFF. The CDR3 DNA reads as TGCGCCAGCAGCTTGGCGCAGGGTAGGGCGACCGGGGAGCTGTTTTTT.

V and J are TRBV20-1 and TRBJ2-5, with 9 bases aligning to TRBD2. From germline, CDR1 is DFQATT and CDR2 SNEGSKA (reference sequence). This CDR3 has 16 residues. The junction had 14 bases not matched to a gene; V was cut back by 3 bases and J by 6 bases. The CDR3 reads CSARLIPGLAAQTQYF. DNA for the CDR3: TGCAGTGCTAGGCTGATCCCGGGACTAGCTGCGCAGACCCAGTACTTC.

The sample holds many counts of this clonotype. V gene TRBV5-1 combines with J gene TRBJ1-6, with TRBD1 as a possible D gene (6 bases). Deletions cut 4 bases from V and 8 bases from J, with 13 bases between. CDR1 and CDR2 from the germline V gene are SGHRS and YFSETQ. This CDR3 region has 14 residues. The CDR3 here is CASSVGDIDSPLHF. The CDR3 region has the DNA TGCGCCAGCAGCGTAGGGGACATTGATTCACCCCTCCACTTT.

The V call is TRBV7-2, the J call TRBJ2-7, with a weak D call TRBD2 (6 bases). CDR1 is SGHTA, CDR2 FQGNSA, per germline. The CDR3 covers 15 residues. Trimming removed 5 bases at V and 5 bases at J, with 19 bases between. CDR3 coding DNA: TGTGCCAGCAGCCATGGCGGGAAGGGGTTGCACGAGCAGTACGTC. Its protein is CASSHGGKGLHEQYV.

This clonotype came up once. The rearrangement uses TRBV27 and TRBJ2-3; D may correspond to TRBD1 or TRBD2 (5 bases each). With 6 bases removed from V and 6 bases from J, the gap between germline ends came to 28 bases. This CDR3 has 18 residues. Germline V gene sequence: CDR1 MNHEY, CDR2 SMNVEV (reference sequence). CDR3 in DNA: TGTGCCAGCAGCTCGCCAGGGAGCTTTGGGGCCCCCCCGGATACGCAGTATTTT. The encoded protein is CASSSPGSFGAPPDTQYF.

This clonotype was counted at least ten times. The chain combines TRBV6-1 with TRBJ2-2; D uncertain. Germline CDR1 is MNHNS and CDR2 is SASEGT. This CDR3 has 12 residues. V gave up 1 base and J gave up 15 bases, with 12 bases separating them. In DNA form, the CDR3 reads TGTGCCAGCAGTGAAGTAGTGTCGTTGGTGTTTTTT. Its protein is CASSEVVSLVFF.

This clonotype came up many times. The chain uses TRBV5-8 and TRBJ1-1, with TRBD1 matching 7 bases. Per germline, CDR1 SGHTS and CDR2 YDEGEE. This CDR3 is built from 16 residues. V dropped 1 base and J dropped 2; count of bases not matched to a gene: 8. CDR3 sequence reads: CASSLTPGQTNTEAFF. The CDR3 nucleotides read TGTGCCAGCAGCTTGACACCGGGACAGACTAACACTGAAGCTTTCTTT.

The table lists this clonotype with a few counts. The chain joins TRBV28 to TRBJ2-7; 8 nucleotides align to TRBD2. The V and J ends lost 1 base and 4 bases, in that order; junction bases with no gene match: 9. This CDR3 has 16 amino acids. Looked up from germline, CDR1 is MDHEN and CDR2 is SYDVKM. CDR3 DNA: TGTGCCAGCAGTTTATTAAGACGGGGGGGCAGATACGAGCAGTACTTC. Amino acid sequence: CASSLLRRGGRYEQYF.

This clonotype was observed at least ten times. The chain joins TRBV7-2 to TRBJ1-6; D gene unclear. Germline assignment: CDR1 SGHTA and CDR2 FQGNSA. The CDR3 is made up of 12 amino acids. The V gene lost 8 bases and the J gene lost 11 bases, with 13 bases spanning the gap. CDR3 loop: CASSLWQAPLHF. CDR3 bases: TGTGCCAGCTCCCTCTGGCAGGCACCCCTCCACTTT. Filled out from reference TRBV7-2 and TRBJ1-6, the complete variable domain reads GAGVSQSPSNKVTEKGKDVELRCDPISGHTALYWYRQSLGQGLEFLIYFQGNSAPDKSGLPSDRFSAERTGGSVSTLTIQRTQQEDSAVYLCASSLWQAPLHFGNGTRLTVT.

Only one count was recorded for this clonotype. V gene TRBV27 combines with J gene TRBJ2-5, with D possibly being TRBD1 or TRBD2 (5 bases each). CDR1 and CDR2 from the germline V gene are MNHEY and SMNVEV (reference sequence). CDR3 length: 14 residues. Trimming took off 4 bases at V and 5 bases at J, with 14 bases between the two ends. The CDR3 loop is CASSSRGSWETQYF. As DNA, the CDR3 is TGTGCCAGCAGTTCCCGGGGCTCTTGGGAGACCCAGTACTTC.

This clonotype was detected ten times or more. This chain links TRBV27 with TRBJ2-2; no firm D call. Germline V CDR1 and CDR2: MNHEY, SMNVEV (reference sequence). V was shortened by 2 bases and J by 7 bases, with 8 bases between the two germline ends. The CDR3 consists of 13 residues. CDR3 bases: TGTGCCAGCAGTTTACGGCTACTCGGGGAGCTGTTTTTT. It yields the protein CASSLRLLGELFF.

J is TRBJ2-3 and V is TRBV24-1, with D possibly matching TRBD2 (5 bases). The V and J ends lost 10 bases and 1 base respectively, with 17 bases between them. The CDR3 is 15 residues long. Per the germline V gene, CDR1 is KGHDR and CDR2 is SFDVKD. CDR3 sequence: CATSLLAGGTDTQYF. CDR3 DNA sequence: TGTGCCACTTCCCTTCTAGCCGGAGGCACAGATACGCAGTATTTT.

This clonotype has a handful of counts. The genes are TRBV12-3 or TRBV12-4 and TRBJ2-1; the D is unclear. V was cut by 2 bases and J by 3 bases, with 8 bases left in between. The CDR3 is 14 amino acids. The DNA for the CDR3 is TGTGCCAGCAGTTTACCACCGGGCTACAATGAGCAGTTCTTC. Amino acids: CASSLPPGYNEQFF.

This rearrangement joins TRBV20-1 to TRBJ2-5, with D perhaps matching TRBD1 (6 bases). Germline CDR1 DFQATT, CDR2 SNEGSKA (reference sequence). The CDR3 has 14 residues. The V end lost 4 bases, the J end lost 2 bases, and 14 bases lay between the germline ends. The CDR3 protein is CSATSGTPQETQYF. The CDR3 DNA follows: TGCAGTGCTACTTCCGGGACACCGCAAGAGACCCAGTACTTC.

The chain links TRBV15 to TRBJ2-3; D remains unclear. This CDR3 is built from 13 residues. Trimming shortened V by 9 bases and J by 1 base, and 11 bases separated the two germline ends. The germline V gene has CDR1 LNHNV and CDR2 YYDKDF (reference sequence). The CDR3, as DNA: TGTGCCACTTCCTCGGCGGGCACAGATACGCAGTATTTT. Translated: CATSSAGTDTQYF.

The CDR3 nucleotides are TGTGCCATCAGTGGATCTGGCAGGGACGGAGACTACACCTTC. Encoded protein: CAISGSGRDGDYTF. The chain carries TRBV10-3 and TRBJ1-2, with D tentatively TRBD1 (5 bases). Germline CDR1 ENHRY, CDR2 SYGVKD. This CDR3 contains 14 residues. Trimming cost V 4 bases and J 10 bases, with 19 bases left between them.

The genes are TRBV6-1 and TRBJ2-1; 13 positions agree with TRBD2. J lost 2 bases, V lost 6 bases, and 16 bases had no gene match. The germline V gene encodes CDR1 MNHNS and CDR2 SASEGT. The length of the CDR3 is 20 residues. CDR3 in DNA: TGTGCCAGCAGAGAAACCCGACTAGCGGGGGGCTCCACCCCCTACAATGAGCAGTTCTTC. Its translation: CASRETRLAGGSTPYNEQFF.

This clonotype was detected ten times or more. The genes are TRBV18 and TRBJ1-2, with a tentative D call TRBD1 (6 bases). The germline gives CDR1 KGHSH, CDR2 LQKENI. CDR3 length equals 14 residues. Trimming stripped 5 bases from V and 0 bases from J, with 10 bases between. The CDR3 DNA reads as TGTGCCAGCTCAGAACAGGGCCCTAACTATGGCTACACCTTC. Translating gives CASSEQGPNYGYTF.